Below, one T cell receptor beta chain is given with its context. The data were obtained in a study of blood T cell repertoires in COVID-19. Study-wide background: PBMCs, B-cell-depleted T cells, or T cells provided the cDNA or gDNA that made up the material.

Resolution of symptoms, clearance, or two negative PCRs was present in recovered Cohort 3 donors. In the original analysis: Researchers report that nucleated cell counts were estimated from reference gene primer amplification. Generated by immunoSEQ multiplex PCR, the TCRdb table keeps only in-frame clones and is missing some. V and J calls plus clone size are reproduced from that table; the DNA served to infer D and trimming. This table has 300,000 to 400,000 clones, 80% to 90% appearing once. This CDR3 has 13 amino acids. V gave up 10 bases and J gave up 3 bases; unmatched junction bases: 8. Germline CDR1 and CDR2: MDHEN and SYDVKM.

Material for sequencing was PBMCs or T cells enriched from blood (not recorded which). The clonotype originates from a young man who had recovered from COVID-19. The gene calls are TRBV28 and TRBJ2-7; 8 bases are shared with TRBD1. CDR3 DNA: TGTGCCACCGGGACAGGCGACCGCTACGAGCAGTACTTC. Translation: CATGTGDRYEQYF. The full variable domain, with the rest looked up from reference TRBV28 and TRBJ2-7, is DVKVTQSSRYLVKRTGEKVFLECVQDMDHENMFWYRQDPGLGLRLIYFSYDVKMKEKGDIPEGYSVSREKKERFSLILESASTNQTSMYLCATGTGDRYEQYFGPGTRLTVT.